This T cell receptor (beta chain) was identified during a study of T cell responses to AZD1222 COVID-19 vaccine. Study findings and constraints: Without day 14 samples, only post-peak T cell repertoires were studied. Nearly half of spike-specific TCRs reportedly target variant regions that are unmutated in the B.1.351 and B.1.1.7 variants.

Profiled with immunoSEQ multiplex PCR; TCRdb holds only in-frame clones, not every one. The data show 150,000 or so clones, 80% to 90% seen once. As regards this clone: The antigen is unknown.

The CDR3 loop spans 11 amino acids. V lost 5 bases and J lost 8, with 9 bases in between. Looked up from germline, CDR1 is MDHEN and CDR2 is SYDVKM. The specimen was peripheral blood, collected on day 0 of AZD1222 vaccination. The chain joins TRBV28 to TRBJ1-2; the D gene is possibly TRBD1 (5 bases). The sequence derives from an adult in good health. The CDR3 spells CASSGAPGYTF. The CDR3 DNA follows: TGTGCCAGCAGTGGGGCCCCCGGCTACACCTTC.